This T cell receptor beta chain was sequenced for a study of blood T cell repertoires in COVID-19. CDR3 length equals 13 residues. The germline CDR1 and CDR2 sequences are MNHEY and SVGAGI. Clones were read by immunoSEQ multiplex PCR, and TCRdb kept only the in-frame ones, dropping some. The sample holds around 300,000 clones; 88% are singletons and the top ten take just under 1%. Recovered status in Cohort 3 required two negative PCRs, clearance, or symptom resolution. The source material was PBMCs or T cells enriched from blood (not recorded which). The chain recombines TRBV6-5 with TRBJ1-4, with D uncertain. The receptor's source is a woman under 40 who had recovered from COVID-19. CDR3 coding DNA: TGTGCTGTAGAGGGCCTCGCGAGGGAAAAACTGTTTTTT. Amino acids: CAVEGLAREKLFF.